This T cell receptor beta chain was observed in a study of control samples from healthy donors and cancer patients. Repertoires were generated with immunoSEQ multiplex PCR, while TCRdb's copy carries only in-frame clones and drops some. In the table there are about 110,000 clones, 82% of which are singletons. The ends lost 5 bases at V and 10 bases at J; junction bases unmatched: 6. Germline V CDR1 and CDR2: SGHTA, FQGNSA. This CDR3 region has 14 residues. Sequences were obtained from blood. This sequence joins TRBV7-2 and TRBJ1-6, with 9 bases that match TRBD1. This sequence originates from a man aged 18 to 30 in good health. CDR3 bases: TGTGCCAGCAGCCTGACAGGGGGAGGCTCACCCCTCCACTTT. This codes for CASSLTGGGSPLHF.